The present T cell receptor (beta chain) was sequenced within a study of blood T cells in healthy people across ages. The CDR3 loop spans 16 amino acids. The germline gives CDR1 SGDLS, CDR2 YYNGEE. The trim removed 0 bases at V and 4 bases at J, leaving 6 bases unmatched. Next came a second PCR, run for about 7 to 12 cycles, which used a sample-barcoded 5' primer along with a J-beta primer mix. Every sample gave at least 2.5 million paired-end reads containing CDR3. From the 5' RACE reads, TCRdb called clonotypes with MiXCR, one entry per CDR3 protein. The sample contains over 1,300,000 distinct CDR3 sequences, roughly 59% of which appear only once.

The material sequenced was blood. This chain connects TRBV9 to TRBJ2-5, with 10 bases lining up with TRBD1. This receptor was taken from a man in his late teens or twenties in good health. As DNA, the CDR3 is TGTGCCAGCAGCGTAGAGGACAGGGGGGGTTCAGAGACCCAGTACTTC. It yields the protein CASSVEDRGGSETQYF.